This T cell receptor beta chain is drawn from a study of blood T cell repertoires in COVID-19. Across the whole study: The United States, Italy and Spain supplied acute and convalescent COVID-19 samples. Sample material is recorded as cDNA or gDNA derived from T cells, B-cell-depleted T cells, or PBMCs.

Germline V gene data show CDR1 as SGHNT and CDR2 as YENEEA. The V end was cut by 8 bases, the J end by 3 bases, with 5 bases between. This CDR3 spans 11 amino acids. Some clones are missing from TCRdb's copy, which holds only in-frame ones; the method was immunoSEQ multiplex PCR. The sample contains roughly 120,000 clones, around 87% of which appear only once. The V and J genes are TRBV11-3 and TRBJ1-3; D call uncertain. The sequenced sample was peripheral blood. The origin of this receptor is an older woman with acute or convalescent COVID-19. The DNA of the CDR3 is TGTGCCAGCCCATTTGGAAACACCATATATTTT. Its protein product is CASPFGNTIYF.